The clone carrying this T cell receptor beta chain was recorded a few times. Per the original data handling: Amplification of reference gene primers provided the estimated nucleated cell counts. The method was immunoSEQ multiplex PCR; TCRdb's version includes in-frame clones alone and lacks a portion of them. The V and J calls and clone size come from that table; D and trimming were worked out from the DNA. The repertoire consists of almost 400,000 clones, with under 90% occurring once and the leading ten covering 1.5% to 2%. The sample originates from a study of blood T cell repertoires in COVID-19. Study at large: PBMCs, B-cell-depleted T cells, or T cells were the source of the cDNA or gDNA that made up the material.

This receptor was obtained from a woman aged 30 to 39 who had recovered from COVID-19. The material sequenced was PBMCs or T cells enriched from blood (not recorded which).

DNA of the CDR3: TGTGCCAGCAGCATCGGGGGGGGGTCCTACAATGAGCAGTTCTTC. It is translated as CASSIGGGSYNEQFF. The chain recombines TRBV3-1 (or the pseudogene TRBV3-2) with TRBJ2-1; 8 bases match TRBD2. This CDR3 is built from 15 residues. V lost 5 bases and J lost 1; bases outside the gene matches: 4. Germline values: CDR1 LGHDT, CDR2 YNNKEL (reference sequence).